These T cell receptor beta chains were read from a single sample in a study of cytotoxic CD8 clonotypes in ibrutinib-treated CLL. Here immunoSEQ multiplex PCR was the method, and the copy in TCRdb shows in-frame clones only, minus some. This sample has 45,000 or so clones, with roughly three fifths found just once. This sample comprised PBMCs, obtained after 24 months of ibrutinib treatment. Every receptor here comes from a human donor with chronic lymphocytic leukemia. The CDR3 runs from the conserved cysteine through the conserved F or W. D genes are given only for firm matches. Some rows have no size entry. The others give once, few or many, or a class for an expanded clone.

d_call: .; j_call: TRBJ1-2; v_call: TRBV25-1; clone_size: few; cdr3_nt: TGTGCCAGCAGTGAATCCCTCTTCCAGGGCTACACCTTC; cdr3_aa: CASSESLFQGYTF
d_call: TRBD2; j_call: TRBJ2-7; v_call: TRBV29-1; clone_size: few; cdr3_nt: TGCAGCGCGGGGGGGTACGACAGGAACGAGCAGTACTTC; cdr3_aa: CSAGGYDRNEQYF
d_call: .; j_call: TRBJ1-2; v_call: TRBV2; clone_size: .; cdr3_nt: TGTGCCAGCAGTCAGACTGGGGGGTATGGCTACACCTTC; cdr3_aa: CASSQTGGYGYTF
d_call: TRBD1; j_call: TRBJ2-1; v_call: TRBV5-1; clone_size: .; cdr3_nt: TGCGCCAGCAGCTCCGGGACAGGGACCTACAATGAGCAGTTCTTC; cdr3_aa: CASSSGTGTYNEQFF
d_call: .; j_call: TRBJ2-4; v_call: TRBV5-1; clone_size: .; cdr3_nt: TGCGCCAGCAGCTTGGCGGGGGAAAACATTCAGTACTTC; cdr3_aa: CASSLAGENIQYF
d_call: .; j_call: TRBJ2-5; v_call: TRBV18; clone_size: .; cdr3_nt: TGTGCCAGCTCACCAATTTCTCCTCTTCTGTGGAGGGACCGCCTTGGAGAGACCCAGTACTTC; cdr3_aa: CASSPISPLLWRDRLGETQYF
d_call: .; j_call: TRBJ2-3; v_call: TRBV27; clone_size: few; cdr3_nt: TGTGCCAGCAGTCGAGTGGCAAGCACAGATACGCAGTATTTT; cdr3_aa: CASSRVASTDTQYF
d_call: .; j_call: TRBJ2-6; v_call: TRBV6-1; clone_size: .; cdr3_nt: TGTGCCAGCAGCTTAACCTCTGGGGCCAACGTCCTGACTTTC; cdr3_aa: CASSLTSGANVLTF
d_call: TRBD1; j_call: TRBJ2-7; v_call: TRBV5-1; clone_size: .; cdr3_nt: TGCGCCAGCAGCTTGGGTGGGACAGGGAACTACGAGCAGTACTTC; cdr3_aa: CASSLGGTGNYEQYF
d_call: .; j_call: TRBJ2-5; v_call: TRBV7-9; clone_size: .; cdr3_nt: TGTGCCAGCAGACTGCCGGTACTAGAGGGGGCCCAGTACTTC; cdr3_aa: CASRLPVLEGAQYF
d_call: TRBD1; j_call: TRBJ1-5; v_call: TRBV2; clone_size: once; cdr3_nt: TGTGCCAGCAGCATCAGGACAGGGGGAAATCAGCCCCAGCATTTT; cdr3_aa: CASSIRTGGNQPQHF
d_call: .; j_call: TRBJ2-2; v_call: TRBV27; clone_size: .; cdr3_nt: TGTGCCAGCAAATTCGACAGGAACACCGGGGAGCTGTTTTTT; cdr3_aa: CASKFDRNTGELFF
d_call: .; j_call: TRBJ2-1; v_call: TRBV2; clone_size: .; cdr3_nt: TGTGCCAGCAGTGAATGGGGGCAGGGTACATCCTACAATGAGCAGTTCTTC; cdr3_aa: CASSEWGQGTSYNEQFF
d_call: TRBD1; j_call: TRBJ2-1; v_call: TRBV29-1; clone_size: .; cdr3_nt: TGCAGCGTTGACAGGGACAGGGCCAAGCTGCTGAGGAATGAGCAGTTCTTC; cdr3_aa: CSVDRDRAKLLRNEQFF
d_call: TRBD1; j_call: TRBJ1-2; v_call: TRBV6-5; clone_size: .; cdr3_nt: TGTGCCAGCAGTACCGGGACAGGGGGGGATGGCTACACCTTC; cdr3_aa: CASSTGTGGDGYTF
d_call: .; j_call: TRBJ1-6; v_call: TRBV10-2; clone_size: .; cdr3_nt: TGCGCCAGCAGTTTGGACGGGGATAATTCACCCCTCCACTTT; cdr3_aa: CASSLDGDNSPLHF
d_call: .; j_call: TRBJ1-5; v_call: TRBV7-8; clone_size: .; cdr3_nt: TGTGCCAGCAGCTTAATCAATCAGCCCCAGCATTTT; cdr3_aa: CASSLINQPQHF